These T cell receptor beta chains were read from a single sample in a study of blood T cell repertoires in COVID-19. Data came from immunoSEQ multiplex PCR; TCRdb stores just in-frame clones and leaves some out. The repertoire holds 25,000 to 30,000 clones, with under 85% as singletons. Sample: peripheral blood. The receptors originated from a man between 65 and 80 years old with acute or convalescent COVID-19. Each CDR3 is given with its conserved first and last residue. D genes are given only for firm matches. Size is omitted from some rows. Given values are once, few, many or a class for expanded clones.

v_call	d_call	j_call	clone_size	cdr3_nt	cdr3_aa
TRBV27	-	TRBJ2-6	-	TGTGCCAGCAGGGGAGGCTTCTCTGGGGCCAACGTCCTGACTTTC	CASRGGFSGANVLTF
TRBV7-2	-	TRBJ2-1	-	TGTGCCAGCAGCCGCGCCGGGACAAACTACAATGAGCAGTTCTTC	CASSRAGTNYNEQFF
TRBV28	-	TRBJ2-7	once	TGTGCCAGCAGTTCAGGGGTCTACGAGCAGTACTTC	CASSSGVYEQYF
TRBV4-3	-	TRBJ1-3	-	TGCGCCAGCAGCCAAGATTCCGCCACAGGGCACGTAAACACCATATATTTT	CASSQDSATGHVNTIYF
TRBV30	-	TRBJ2-6	-	TGTGCCTGGGACAGCTCTGGGGCCAACGTCCTGACTTTC	CAWDSSGANVLTF
TRBV11-1	TRBD2	TRBJ2-3	once	TGTGCCAGCAGCCATCCTGGAGCGGGAGGGTCAGATACGCAGTATTTT	CASSHPGAGGSDTQYF
TRBV4-3	-	TRBJ1-6	-	TGCGCCAGCAGCCAAGAGGGCGAGGGGAGGCCCCTCCACTTT	CASSQEGEGRPLHF
TRBV18	-	TRBJ2-2	few	TGTGCCAGCTCACCCTTAACGGGGATGAACACCGGGGAGCTGTTTTTT	CASSPLTGMNTGELFF
TRBV18	TRBD1	TRBJ2-2	-	TGTGCCAGCTCACCACCGAGCAGGGGGCGTTACACCGGGGAGCTGTTTTTT	CASSPPSRGRYTGELFF
TRBV15	TRBD2	TRBJ2-1	-	TGTGCCACCAGATCAACTAGCGGGAAGTCTCGCCTGGTCAATGAGCAGTTCTTC	CATRSTSGKSRLVNEQFF
TRBV28	TRBD1	TRBJ1-2	-	TGTGCCAGCAGTTTTACAGGACAGGGGATCTATGGCTACACCTTC	CASSFTGQGIYGYTF
TRBV5-6	TRBD1	TRBJ1-1	-	TGTGCCAGCAGCTTGTACGACAGGGCGAACACTGAAGCTTTCTTT	CASSLYDRANTEAFF